This TCR beta chain was captured in a study of cytomegalovirus exposure and HLA in healthy donors (dated by TCRdb to the late 2010s). For context, the study as a whole: In an earlier analysis of 587 of the donors, 250 to 300 Gb of sequence data and 90 million to 120 million unique TCR beta sequences from 180 million or so T cells were reported. A later genetic analysis took genome-wide SNP genotypes for about three fifths of the 666 donors and used that subset as a discovery cohort. To predict cytomegalovirus infection status, the study brought together high-throughput TCR immunosequencing, statistical association of individual TCRs with disease status, and machine learning. Alongside the repertoire data, information on donor age, sex, ethnicity and CMV serostatus was compiled. The number of donors typed differed by locus, with about 629-630 for A, B, C, DRB1 and DQB1, roughly 520 for DQA1, over 600 for DPA1, and some 470 for DPB1. In the later analysis, no new phenotypic data were used to find candidate immune exposures; instead, reliance was placed on TCR beta sequences and their occurrence across donors. Among about 400 genotyped donors of the cohort, an average of approximately 240,000 unique TCR beta nucleotide sequences was sequenced per donor, of which about 18% were non-productive. The study profiled the T cell repertoires of hundreds of subjects by immunosequencing and related them to cytomegalovirus serostatus. Besides the first cohort of approximately 710 subjects, a separate validation cohort made up of roughly 120 different subjects was used. Approximately 300 gigabases of sequencing data and around 80 million unique TCR sequences made up an early release that covered around 640 HLA-typed donors. In an earlier analysis of over 550 of the donors, high-throughput TCR beta sequencing was used to judge whether each TCR beta V gene segment behaved as functional or pseudogenic. Every discovery cohort repertoire had been produced on one sequencing platform. The aim of the study was to test whether cataloging public T cell receptors could identify signatures of past pathogen exposure. To study patterns of TCR occurrence, a later analysis re-analyzed previously published TCR beta repertoires from around 700 donors and added high-resolution HLA genotyping. Among the roughly 390 genotyped donors, around 81% belonged to the genetic ancestry cluster associated with self-reported Caucasian donors. Because of strong linkage in the cohort, a few DR-DQ haplotypes were treated as single units for association and clustering. Both class I and class II loci were covered by HLA typing, at four-digit resolution. Points the paper makes about the study in general: In a later analysis, most CMV-associated TCR beta chains were found to appear HLA-restricted, with HLA associations seemingly driven largely by CMV exposure. Most TCR sequences were observed very rarely across donors, whereas some public TCRs were present in many individuals. A later analysis found that TCR association rates varied across HLA loci, with DRB1 alleles showing the most associated TCRs and HLA-C alleles the fewest. Because some donors lacked HLA typing at each locus, the association tests relied only on the typed subset. When HLA alleles, especially DR and DQ, strongly co-occurred, TCR associations were difficult to assign to individual alleles. CMV serostatus was the only immune exposure information available for the cohort. Sequencing depth was assumed to be roughly uniform across donors in the presence/absence analyses, though that assumption may not hold. In an earlier analysis of some 500 of the donors, most TCR beta V segments were observed in productive rearrangements about 87% or about 30% of the time, broadly matching IMGT annotations. A group of highly shared sequence variants was considered likely to be a technical artifact of the sequencing pipeline. In this cohort, only TCR beta chains were sequenced, and detectable features were limited by the absence of alpha or paired-chain data. In vitro tests confirmed that a few of the cytomegalovirus-associated TCR beta chains recognize cytomegalovirus antigens. The authors suggested that the approach could potentially be extended to other disease states and immunological phenotypes. According to a later analysis, parvovirus B19, influenza, CMV and Epstein-Barr virus appeared linked to several top co-occurrence clusters. The study gave a list of 150 to 200 TCR beta chains associated with cytomegalovirus. Linkage disequilibrium might explain the correlated functional status among segregating V segments, but an unknown experimental factor could not be excluded. A later analysis associated approximately 17,000 TCR beta sequences with specific HLA alleles at a false discovery rate of 0.05. The classifier was reported to diagnose cytomegalovirus status with high specificity and sensitivity in both the original and validation cohorts. Compared with the roughly 710-donor mean, donors in an Asian-associated ancestry cluster had fewer N-insertions in productive TCRs, according to a later genetic analysis. A further reported finding was that TCR beta sequences accurately predicted the HLA-A and HLA-B alleles for most subjects in the first cohort. Compared with equally common non-associated chains, HLA-associated TCR beta chains in a later analysis were more clonally expanded and had lower generation probabilities. Because counts were too low, seventeen rarely observed V segments, including chromosome 9 orphons, were left out of the earlier analysis of 587 of the donors. A later genetic analysis associated a missense DCLRE1C variant with V-gene and J-gene trimming of TCR beta chains, and an independent cohort replicated the association. Some IMGT-functional V segments, including TRBV6-2 and TRBV6-3, could not be distinguished by the 87-base-pair reads and were therefore excluded.

Note on this clone: Its specific antigen is unknown. No much larger clonotype is one base removed from it; base qualities were not supplied.

The cohort comprised 670 or so healthy bone marrow donors. At the time of sampling, all cohort members were nominally healthy, though unrecorded immune exposures were likely present. The donor tested CMV seronegative and was one of the 352 seronegative cohort members. A peripheral blood sample was provided by each donor, and peripheral blood mononuclear cells were used for TCR beta sequencing. Genomic DNA was extracted from the blood cell samples with the Qiagen DNeasy Blood Extraction Kit. CDR1 and CDR2 are read off the germline V gene as SGHRS and YFSETQ. Measured from the cysteine to the phenylalanine, the CDR3 is 16 residues long. The only DNA kept is the CDR3, 48 bases in frame from the first base. Trimming leaves V shorter by 0 bases and J shorter by 5 bases, with the junction holding 5 bases beyond the gene matches. The library was obtained by the immunoSEQ multiplex PCR assay. The multiplex PCR relied on a mix of 60 forward primers for TCR Vbeta segments and 13 reverse primers for TCR Jbeta segments. A multiplex PCR assay on genomic DNA amplified the CDR3 region of rearranged TCR beta genes. The Illumina HiSeq System was used to sequence the amplified TCR beta libraries as 87-base-pair reads. As for how the authors treated the data: A later analysis tallied about 77 million unique TCR beta chains across the 666 repertoires, and some 10 million of those chains were shared by two or more donors. Raw reads were error-corrected and collapsed into unique sequences by a nearest-neighbor algorithm in which closely related sequences were merged to remove PCR and sequencing errors. Alignment of CDR3 sequences to IMGT reference sequences was used to assign V, D and J gene segments. For a sequence to be retained, a match of at least six nucleotides to both a V gene segment and a J gene segment was required. Rearrangements were classified as productive when the CDR3 lacked stop codons and remained in frame with V and J, and all other rearrangements were classified as non-productive. CDR3 was defined by IMGT convention, running from the second conserved V-encoded cysteine to the conserved J-encoded phenylalanine. The earlier analysis of roughly 590 of the donors excluded sequences that lacked an unambiguous match to a single V gene segment. In an earlier analysis of approximately 590 of the donors, a V segment was called functional when productive rearrangements were above 56.7%, and segregating when the standard deviation between donors exceeded 5%. To diagnose cytomegalovirus status from the catalog of TCR beta chain sequences, a statistical classification framework was built. In a later analysis, V and J genes were assigned by comparing TCR nucleotide sequences against IMGT/GENE-DB human TR gene sequences. Using the TCRdist pipeline, a later analysis assigned CDR3 sequences along with most-parsimonious VDJ recombination scenarios. A later analysis defined each TCR beta chain by its CDR3 amino acid sequence plus V-gene family, and excluded reads lacking a unique V-gene family. A later analysis removed several hundred highly shared, low-generation-probability nucleotide sequences to deal with suspected cross-contamination and a sequencing artifact. In a later analysis, a clonal expansion index for each public chain was calculated from normalized within-repertoire ranks of inferred template counts. In a later analysis, generation probabilities were computed using a VDJ recombination model fitted to out-of-frame rearrangements, and the results were checked against IGoR. A later analysis scored TCR-TCR, TCR-HLA and TCR-CMV co-occurrence with hypergeometric tests, applying a repertoire-size bias correction to TCR pairs. False discovery rates were estimated in a later analysis by permuting HLA or CMV assignments 20 times. In a later analysis, co-occurring TCRs were grouped using DBSCAN, with TCRdist sequence similarity added in when clustering inside HLA-allele-positive subsets. Repertoires with fewer than 30,000 or more than 120,000 public chains, plus five repertoires with anomalous nucleotide sharing, were excluded from co-occurrence clustering. The clones in this table, taken by TCRdb from immuneACCESS, are in-frame only. Not every clone is retained; where verified, under half of the shortfall comes from an unresolved V gene, and the cause of the rest is unknown. The D gene and trimming were derived from the DNA, and the V and J assignments and clone size from that table. The sample table holds 150,000 to 200,000 clones, of which roughly three quarters were seen once. Clones ranked in the top ten supply 2.5% to 3.5% of the sample.

The chain was built from TRBV5-1 and TRBJ1-5; 10 bases in the middle match TRBD1. The sequencing input was PBMCs. This receptor was taken from a male donor in good health and CMV-seronegative. At the DNA level, the sequence is TGCGCCAGCAGCTTGGCCGGGACAGGGGAGGATCAGCCCCAGCATTTT. Its protein reads: CASSLAGTGEDQPQHF.